This T cell receptor (beta chain) emerged from a study of blood T cell repertoires in COVID-19. Looking at the study overall: From the United States, Italy and Spain came samples of acute and convalescent COVID-19.

CDR1 and CDR2 from the germline V gene are DFQATT and SNEGSKA (reference sequence). The CDR3 is made up of 11 amino acids. The V end was cut by 5 bases, the J end by 3 bases, with 7 bases between. In the authors' methods: Estimation of nucleated cell counts was performed using reference gene primer amplification. Only in-frame clones appear in the TCRdb table, and some are missing; sequencing was by immunoSEQ multiplex PCR. V and J calls and clone size are copied from that table; D and trimming were computed from the DNA. Of fewer than 70,000 clones in the sample, 75% to 95% are singletons; the top ten hold about 9.1%.

The chain recombines TRBV20-1 with TRBJ1-1; D possibly corresponds to TRBD1 (5 bases). The sample consisted of peripheral blood. The receptor comes from an elderly woman with active COVID-19. The CDR3 reads CSARRDTEAFF. The CDR3 nucleotides read TGCAGTGCTCGCAGGGACACTGAAGCTTTCTTT.